This paragraph reports one T cell receptor (beta chain). The CDR3 length is 14 residues. V was clipped by 0 bases and J by 5 bases; unmatched bases: 2. Germline V gene data show CDR1 as SGHRS and CDR2 as YFSETQ. The data derive from a study of blood T cell repertoires in COVID-19. Turning to the study itself: Spain, Italy and the United States supplied samples that represented acute and convalescent COVID-19. The analysed material was cDNA or gDNA that came from T cells, B-cell-depleted T cells, or PBMCs.

As processed by the authors: Counts of nucleated cells, estimated from reference gene primer amplification, were obtained. Using immunoSEQ multiplex PCR, the repertoire was profiled, and TCRdb retains in-frame clones only, with some absent. For V, J and clone size, that table is used; D and trimming come from the DNA. Here the sample spans roughly 140,000 clones, 80% to 90% being singletons. The chain combines TRBV5-1 with TRBJ2-7, with 10 nucleotides matching TRBD1. Sequencing input: peripheral blood. The TCR sequence derives from a man in his sixties or seventies with acute or convalescent COVID-19. As DNA, the CDR3 is TGCGCCAGCAGCTTGGTTGGGACAGGGGACGAGCAGTACTTC. Amino acid sequence: CASSLVGTGDEQYF. Combining the CDR3 with reference TRBV5-1 and TRBJ2-7 gives the whole variable domain KAGVTQTPRYLIKTRGQQVTLSCSPISGHRSVSWYQQTPGQGLQFLFEYFSETQRNKGNFPGRFSGRQFSNSRSEMNVSTLELGDSALYLCASSLVGTGDEQYFGPGTRLTVT.